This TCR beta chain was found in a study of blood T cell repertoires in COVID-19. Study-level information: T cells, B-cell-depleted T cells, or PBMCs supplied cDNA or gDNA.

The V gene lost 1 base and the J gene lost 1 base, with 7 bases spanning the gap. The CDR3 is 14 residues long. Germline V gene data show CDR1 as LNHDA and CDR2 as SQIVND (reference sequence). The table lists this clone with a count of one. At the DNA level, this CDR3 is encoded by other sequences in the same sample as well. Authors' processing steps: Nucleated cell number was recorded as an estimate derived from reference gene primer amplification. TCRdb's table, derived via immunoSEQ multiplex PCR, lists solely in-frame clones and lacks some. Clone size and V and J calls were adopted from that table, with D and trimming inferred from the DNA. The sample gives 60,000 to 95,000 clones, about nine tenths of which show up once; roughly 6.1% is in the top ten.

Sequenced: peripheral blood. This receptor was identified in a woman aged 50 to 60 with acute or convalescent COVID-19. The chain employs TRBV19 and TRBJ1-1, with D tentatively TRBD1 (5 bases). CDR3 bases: TGTGCCAGTAGTATAGGACAGAAGAACACTGAAGCTTTCTTT. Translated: CASSIGQKNTEAFF.